Listed here are 17 T cell receptor beta chains from one sample, sequenced in a study of OX40 agonist ivuxolimab in advanced cancers. Method: immunoSEQ multiplex PCR; TCRdb's copy keeps in-frame clones and lacks some. This sample has under 70,000 clones, with about four fifths found just once. The source material was CD4+ or CD8+ T cells sorted from blood, sampled in a trial of the OX40 agonist ivuxolimab. The receptor source for this set is an adult with an advanced solid tumor such as melanoma, head and neck, liver or kidney cancer.

V and J are TRBV6-6 and TRBJ2-6; D call uncertain. Germline lookup yields CDR1 MNHNY and CDR2 SVGAGI (reference sequence). This CDR3 has 13 amino acids. V was clipped by 7 bases and J by 0 bases, with 4 bases between them. The CDR3 DNA reads TGTGCCAGCATGCCCTCTGGGGCCAACGTCCTGACTTTC. It translates to CASMPSGANVLTF.

The genes are TRBV2 and TRBJ2-3; 7 nucleotides agree with TRBD2. The germline gives CDR1 SNHLY, CDR2 FYNNEI. J lost 1 base, V lost 8 bases, and 3 bases had no gene match. The CDR3 covers 13 residues. In nucleotides, the CDR3 is TGTGCCAGCGGGGCGGGGGGCACAGATACGCAGTATTTT. Protein sequence: CASGAGGTDTQYF.

As for this clone: Other DNA variants within this sample encode the same CDR3. The chain uses TRBV2 and TRBJ1-1; no clear D. The length of the CDR3 is 14 residues. CDR1 and CDR2 (germline): SNHLY, FYNNEI. Trimming removed 4 bases from V and 0 bases from J, with 9 bases in between. The CDR3 loop is CASSGPTVNTEAFF. The CDR3 DNA follows: TGTGCCAGCAGTGGGCCTACAGTGAACACTGAAGCTTTCTTT.

The chain joins TRBV6-5 to TRBJ2-3, with TRBD1 identical over 7 bases. CDR1 is MNHEY, CDR2 SVGAGI, per germline. J was trimmed by 2 bases and V by 2 bases; bases with no gene match: 4. This CDR3 contains 15 residues. CDR3 sequence: CASSYEGAATDTQYF. The CDR3 DNA reads TGTGCCAGCAGTTACGAGGGGGCGGCCACAGATACGCAGTATTTT.

V and J are TRBV29-1 and TRBJ1-2; TRBD1 is a possible D gene (5 bases). CDR1 is SQVTM and CDR2 is ANQGSEA in the germline V gene. Trimming removed 0 bases at V and 8 bases at J, with 10 bases between. CDR3 length: 12 residues. CDR3 in amino acids: CSVEDSGGGYTF. DNA of the CDR3: TGCAGCGTTGAAGATTCGGGGGGGGGCTACACCTTC.

The chain has TRBV7-2 and TRBJ1-4; 8 bases map to TRBD1. There are 14 residues in the CDR3. Per the germline V gene, CDR1 is SGHTA and CDR2 is FQGNSA. J lost 8 bases, V lost 5 bases, and 7 bases had no gene match. The chain's CDR3 is CASSDQGANEKLFF. In nucleotides, the CDR3 is TGTGCCAGCAGCGATCAGGGGGCGAACGAAAAACTGTTTTTT.

This chain joins TRBV6-5 and TRBJ1-5; perhaps TRBD1 as D (6 bases). This CDR3 region has 15 residues. Germline CDR1 and CDR2: MNHEY and SVGAGI. V was shortened by 4 bases and J by 7 bases, with 17 bases between the two germline ends. CDR3: CASSFTQGKGQPQHF. In DNA, the CDR3 is TGTGCCAGCAGTTTCACACAGGGTAAGGGCCAGCCCCAGCATTTT.

The V call is TRBV7-3, the J call TRBJ1-6; 7 bases agree with TRBD1. This CDR3 has 15 amino acids. The germline CDR1 and CDR2 sequences are SGHTA and FQGTGA. With 0 bases clipped from V and 8 bases from J, the junction kept 4 bases outside the gene matches. In nucleotides, the CDR3 is TGTGCCAGCAGCTTAACCGGGACAGCCTATTCACCCCTCCACTTT. Its protein product is CASSLTGTAYSPLHF.

The CDR3 region is CASSLGPQETQYF. CDR3 bases: TGTGCCAGCAGTTTAGGACCCCAAGAGACCCAGTACTTC. V usage is TRBV28 and J usage is TRBJ2-5; D ambiguous. The CDR3 sequence is 13 residues long. CDR1 and CDR2 from the germline V gene are MDHEN and SYDVKM. V lost 2 bases to trimming and J lost 1 base, with 5 bases between them. Drawing the rest from reference TRBV28 and TRBJ2-5, the complete variable domain is DVKVTQSSRYLVKRTGEKVFLECVQDMDHENMFWYRQDPGLGLRLIYFSYDVKMKEKGDIPEGYSVSREKKERFSLILESASTNQTSMYLCASSLGPQETQYFGPGTRLLVL.

V gene TRBV7-9 combines with J gene TRBJ1-1; D gene ambiguous. The length of the CDR3 is 15 residues. V was shortened by 1 base and J by 1 base, with 10 bases between the two germline ends. Germline V gene lookup returns CDR1 SEHNR and CDR2 FQNEAQ (reference sequence). The CDR3 DNA is TGTGCCAGCAGCTTAGTGACGGGCCCGAACACTGAAGCTTTCTTT. It codes for CASSLVTGPNTEAFF.

The genes are TRBV13 and TRBJ1-5; no reliable D call. The CDR3 length is 16 residues. Trimming took 5 bases from V and 0 from J, leaving 14 bases between them. Germline V lookup: CDR1 PRHDT, CDR2 FYEKMQ (reference sequence). The CDR3: CASSDPRWDSNQPQHF. The CDR3 bases are TGTGCCAGCAGCGACCCAAGATGGGATAGCAATCAGCCCCAGCATTTT.

The chain couples TRBV5-6 to TRBJ1-2; TRBD1 is a possible D gene (5 bases). V was pared by 4 bases and J by 4 bases, with 23 bases between. The CDR3 length is 17 residues. Germline CDR1 is SGHDT and CDR2 is YYEEEE. CDR3 nucleotides: TGTGCCAGCAGCAGGGTGGGGGACGGCAGGGCAGCCTATGGCTACACCTTC. Translating gives CASSRVGDGRAAYGYTF.

This clone was counted a single time. The gene calls are TRBV9 and TRBJ2-3; 8 nucleotides match TRBD2. The germline gives CDR1 SGDLS, CDR2 YYNGEE. J lost 3 bases, V lost 3 bases, and 3 bases had no gene match. This CDR3 is 14 amino acids long. The CDR3 sequence: CASSDSGATDTQYF. Here the CDR3 DNA reads TGTGCCAGCAGCGATAGCGGGGCAACAGATACGCAGTATTTT.

The chain couples TRBV7-8 to TRBJ2-1; 13 bases align to TRBD2. J was trimmed by 2 bases and V by 5 bases; bases with no gene match: 3. The CDR3 sequence is 16 residues long. Germline V CDR1 and CDR2: SGHVS, FQNEAQ. CDR3 DNA: TGTGCCAGCAGCACCGGGACTAGCGGGGCCTACAATGAGCAGTTCTTC. Protein sequence: CASSTGTSGAYNEQFF.

Only a few counts were recorded for this clone. The chain carries TRBV7-2 and TRBJ1-2, with D perhaps matching TRBD1 (5 bases). Germline assignment: CDR1 SGHTA and CDR2 FQGNSA. This CDR3 contains 14 residues. V lost 3 bases and J lost 8, with 16 bases in between. The CDR3 DNA reads TGTGCCAGCAGCTTCTCCCCCCGGACAATCGGCTACACCTTC. It codes for CASSFSPRTIGYTF.

V usage is TRBV5-4 and J usage is TRBJ1-2, with D maybe TRBD1 (5 bases). Germline lookup yields CDR1 SGHNT and CDR2 YYREEE (reference sequence). This CDR3 comprises 14 residues. V was clipped by 3 bases and J by 7 bases, with 16 bases between them. The chain's CDR3 is CASSSAGRSSGYTF. The CDR3 DNA reads TGTGCCAGCAGCTCGGCAGGGCGATCTTCTGGCTACACCTTC.

The chain joins TRBV19 to TRBJ2-7; D remains ambiguous. Deletions cut 3 bases from V and 5 bases from J, with 17 bases between. The CDR3 has 15 amino acids. In germline, CDR1 is LNHDA, CDR2 SQIVND (reference sequence). The CDR3 nucleotides are TGTGCCAGTAGTATGGGCCAGACATCTTCTGACGAGCAGTACTTC. Amino acid sequence: CASSMGQTSSDEQYF.